A single count supports the clone carrying this T cell receptor (beta chain). Trimming removed 5 bases from V and 2 bases from J, with 13 bases in between. This CDR3 contains 14 residues. Looked up from germline, CDR1 is MGHDK and CDR2 is SYGVNS. The data derive from a study of blood T cell repertoires in COVID-19. Study information: Collection of acute and convalescent COVID-19 samples took place in the United States, Italy and Spain. Nucleic acid was either cDNA or gDNA, and it came from T cells, B-cell-depleted T cells, or PBMCs.

The repertoire was sequenced with immunoSEQ multiplex PCR; TCRdb's copy has only in-frame clones and lacks some. This table holds fewer than 100,000 clones, 75% to 85% found once. V gene TRBV25-1 combines with J gene TRBJ2-7, with D possibly matching TRBD1 (5 bases). The origin of this receptor is a woman aged 65 to 85 with acute or convalescent COVID-19. Sequencing used peripheral blood. The DNA for the CDR3 is TGTGCCAGCAGTCCTCAGGGCTTTACCTACGAGCAGTACTTC. Translation: CASSPQGFTYEQYF.